Below are 30 T cell receptor beta chains sequenced from a single sample in a study of control samples from healthy donors and cancer patients (dated by TCRdb to about 2020). The receptor library was made with the immunoSEQ multiplex PCR assay. TCRdb re-hosts the immuneACCESS table, in-frame sequences only. Its copies lack some clones; in the studies checked, an unresolved V gene accounts for under half of them, and the cause for the rest is not known. Recorded for this sample are about 160,000 clones; approximately 94% of them occurred a single time. Clones ranked in the top ten supply around 15% of the sample. Sequences were obtained from PBMCs. The receptors shown here come from a man in his sixties with colorectal cancer.

This clone has just one count. The chain links TRBV28 to TRBJ1-2, with D possibly being TRBD1 (6 bases). CDR3 length: 14 residues. The V end was cut by 4 bases, the J end by 4 bases, with 13 bases between. Per the germline V gene, CDR1 is MDHEN and CDR2 is SYDVKM. The CDR3 region is CASSSPDRFYGYTF. CDR3 in DNA: TGTGCCAGCAGTTCACCAGACAGGTTCTATGGCTACACCTTC.

The chain couples TRBV18 to TRBJ1-1; TRBD1 agrees at 8 bases. Per germline, CDR1 KGHSH and CDR2 LQKENI. The CDR3 runs to 16 residues. V dropped 2 bases and J dropped 0; count of bases not matched to a gene: 5. CDR3 coding DNA: TGTGCCAGCTCACCAACTACAGGGGGGATGAACACTGAAGCTTTCTTT. Translated: CASSPTTGGMNTEAFF.

V gene TRBV5-1 combines with J gene TRBJ2-3; D might be TRBD1 or TRBD2, each matching 5 bases. CDR3 length: 17 amino acids. The germline V gene has CDR1 SGHRS and CDR2 YFSETQ. Trimming took off 0 bases at V and 0 bases at J, with 14 bases between the two ends. CDR3 in DNA: TGCGCCAGCAGCTTGGGGGGCGGGTTCTCTAGCACAGATACGCAGTATTTT. Its protein product is CASSLGGGFSSTDTQYF. Using reference TRBV5-1 and TRBJ2-3 for the parts outside the CDR3, the full variable domain is KAGVTQTPRYLIKTRGQQVTLSCSPISGHRSVSWYQQTPGQGLQFLFEYFSETQRNKGNFPGRFSGRQFSNSRSEMNVSTLELGDSALYLCASSLGGGFSSTDTQYFGPGTRLTVL.

The V gene is TRBV29-1, the J gene TRBJ2-5, with 8 bases lining up with TRBD2. V gave up 7 bases and J gave up 0 bases; unmatched junction bases: 10. This CDR3 region has 15 residues. Germline V gene data show CDR1 as SQVTM and CDR2 as ANQGSEA. CDR3 sequence (DNA): TGCAGCGCCCCTCGGGGGGGGAAGGACCAAGAGACCCAGTACTTC. This gives the protein CSAPRGGKDQETQYF.

The gene calls are TRBV14 and TRBJ1-3; 7 bases align to TRBD1. From germline, CDR1 is SGHDN and CDR2 FVKESK. There are 17 residues in the CDR3. J lost 0 bases, V lost 0 bases, and 5 bases had no gene match. CDR3 DNA: TGTGCCAGCAGCCAAGAAGGGCACAGGGGCTCTGGAAACACCATATATTTT. Residues: CASSQEGHRGSGNTIYF.

This clone was recorded once. The CDR3, as DNA: TGTGCCAGCAGTGACAGGGGTCGGATCTACGAGCAGTACTTC. Its protein is CASSDRGRIYEQYF. This sequence joins TRBV6-1 and TRBJ2-7, with a possible D match to TRBD1 (6 bases). The V end lost 3 bases, the J end lost 3 bases, and 12 bases lay between the germline ends. Germline V gene lookup returns CDR1 MNHNS and CDR2 SASEGT. This CDR3 has 14 residues.

The chain joins TRBV4-3 to TRBJ2-1, with 14 bases lining up with TRBD2. CDR3 length: 15 amino acids. The J segment lost 9 bases and the V segment lost 4 bases, leaving 5 bases of the junction unmatched. CDR1 is LGHNA, CDR2 YSLEER, per germline. CDR3 bases: TGCGCCAGCAGCCCAGGACTAGCGGGGGGCAGTGAGCAGTTCTTC. This translates into CASSPGLAGGSEQFF.

This rearrangement joins TRBV18 to TRBJ2-7; 7 bases are shared with TRBD1. Germline assignment: CDR1 KGHSH and CDR2 LQKENI. The V segment lost 5 bases and the J segment 4 bases; nucleotides outside the gene matches: 5. This CDR3 is built from 13 residues. The CDR3 DNA reads as TGTGCCAGCTCATCTCGACAGGGTTACGAGCAGTACTTC. It yields the protein CASSSRQGYEQYF.

The chain recombines TRBV7-2 with TRBJ1-4; D gene unclear. The ends were cut back, 5 bases at V and 7 bases at J, with 20 bases in the middle. CDR3 length: 16 amino acids. CDR1 is SGHTA and CDR2 is FQGNSA in the germline V gene. The CDR3 loop reads CASSPGAGSSIEKLFF. In nucleotides, the CDR3 is TGTGCCAGCAGCCCCGGAGCTGGGTCTTCTATTGAAAAACTGTTTTTT.

V and J are TRBV25-1 and TRBJ1-3; D perhaps matches TRBD1 (5 bases). V lost 6 bases to trimming and J lost 2 bases, with 14 bases between them. The CDR3 spans 15 residues. CDR1 is MGHDK, CDR2 SYGVNS, per germline. Here the CDR3 reads CASSKGREPGNTIYF. CDR3 bases: TGTGCCAGCAGCAAGGGCAGGGAGCCTGGAAACACCATATATTTT.

The chain uses TRBV19 and TRBJ1-5; 7 bases align to TRBD1. Germline CDR1 reads LNHDA; CDR2 reads SQIVND (reference sequence). V was pared by 5 bases and J by 5 bases, with 9 bases of the junction left unmatched. The CDR3 extends over 15 amino acids. For the CDR3, the DNA is TGTGCCAGTAGTCTCGGGACAGACTTTGATCAGCCCCAGCATTTT. The encoded protein is CASSLGTDFDQPQHF.

V is TRBV19 and J is TRBJ1-1; D is unresolved. Trimming took off 6 bases at V and 0 bases at J, with 8 bases between the two ends. Germline loops: CDR1 LNHDA, CDR2 SQIVND (reference sequence). The CDR3 extends over 13 amino acids. Written as DNA, the CDR3 is TGTGCCAGTAGCCTAAACCTGAACACTGAAGCTTTCTTT. Its protein is CASSLNLNTEAFF.

The chain combines TRBV6-1 with TRBJ2-7; 9 bases line up with TRBD1. Germline V gene data show CDR1 as MNHNS and CDR2 as SASEGT. The CDR3 runs to 15 residues. The V segment lost 1 base and the J segment 7 bases; nucleotides outside the gene matches: 8. The CDR3 loop is CASSEVRTGEREQYF. CDR3 coding DNA: TGTGCCAGCAGTGAAGTCCGGACAGGGGAGAGGGAGCAGTACTTC.

The genes are TRBV5-1 and TRBJ1-2; 9 positions match TRBD1. Germline V gene sequence: CDR1 SGHRS, CDR2 YFSETQ. V dropped 3 bases and J dropped 7; count of bases not matched to a gene: 4. The CDR3 contains 13 residues. CDR3 region: CASSWDRDGGYTF. The CDR3 DNA is TGCGCCAGCAGCTGGGACAGGGACGGTGGCTACACCTTC.

The J gene is TRBJ1-1, the V gene TRBV5-1; 8 nucleotides line up with TRBD1. This CDR3 region has 14 residues. With 3 bases clipped from V and 5 bases from J, the junction kept 6 bases outside the gene matches. Germline-derived CDR1 and CDR2 are SGHRS and YFSETQ. CDR3 loop: CASSSGGSWTEAFF. CDR3 nucleotide sequence: TGCGCCAGCAGCTCAGGGGGCAGCTGGACTGAAGCTTTCTTT.

The chain recombines TRBV5-1 with TRBJ1-2; tentatively, D is TRBD1 (5 bases). V lost 10 bases, J lost 3 bases, and 16 bases lay in between. The germline V gene encodes CDR1 SGHRS and CDR2 YFSETQ. This CDR3 has 13 amino acids. CDR3 nucleotide sequence: TGCGCCTCCACCCGGGGGGAAGACTATGGCTACACCTTC. Translating gives CASTRGEDYGYTF.

The chain employs TRBV2 and TRBJ1-6, with D perhaps matching TRBD1 (5 bases). Germline loops: CDR1 SNHLY, CDR2 FYNNEI. V was shortened by 6 bases and J by 11 bases, with 14 bases between the two germline ends. The CDR3 extends over 13 amino acids. The CDR3 sequence is CASRGTARAPLHF. The DNA for the CDR3 is TGTGCCAGCAGAGGGACGGCAAGAGCACCCCTCCACTTT.

A remark on this clone: The conserved closing phenylalanine or tryptophan is absent in this CDR3, likely reflecting a read error. The J gene is TRBJ1-1, the V gene TRBV25-1; D is unresolved. The CDR3 extends over 13 amino acids. The V and J ends lost 3 bases and 5 bases respectively, with 10 bases between them. The germline V gene encodes CDR1 MGHDK and CDR2 SYGVNS. CDR3 DNA sequence: TGTGCCAGCAGTGATGGCGAGGCGACTGAAGCTTTCCTT. Amino acids: CASSDGEATEAFL.

The V call is TRBV11-2, the J call TRBJ1-1, with D maybe TRBD1 (5 bases). Germline values: CDR1 SGHAT, CDR2 FQNNGV. The CDR3 covers 13 residues. Trimming stripped 5 bases from V and 4 bases from J, with 11 bases between. The CDR3 nucleotides read TGTGCCAGCAGCACCACCGGGGGCACTGAAGCTTTCTTT. Translating gives CASSTTGGTEAFF.

The V gene is TRBV18, the J gene TRBJ1-1; weak D call: TRBD1 (5 bases). Trimming stripped 3 bases from V and 2 bases from J, with 10 bases between. CDR1 and CDR2 (germline): KGHSH, LQKENI. CDR3 length equals 14 residues. CDR3 sequence reads: CASSPGEPNTEAFF. The CDR3 DNA reads as TGTGCCAGCTCACCGGGGGAGCCCAACACTGAAGCTTTCTTT.

J is TRBJ2-3 and V is TRBV9; 7 nucleotides line up with TRBD2. The ends lost 4 bases at V and 0 bases at J; junction bases unmatched: 8. The CDR3 runs to 16 residues. Germline values: CDR1 SGDLS, CDR2 YYNGEE. The CDR3 sequence is CASSPSGHSSTDTQYF. In nucleotides, the CDR3 is TGTGCCAGCAGCCCTAGCGGACATTCGAGCACAGATACGCAGTATTTT.

The V gene is TRBV7-2, the J gene TRBJ2-5; a weak D match, TRBD2 (5 bases). The ends were cut back, 5 bases at V and 5 bases at J, with 12 bases in the middle. The CDR3 totals 13 residues. Looked up from germline, CDR1 is SGHTA and CDR2 is FQGNSA. CDR3: CASSIPTRETQYF. The CDR3 DNA is TGTGCCAGCAGCATACCTACTAGGGAGACCCAGTACTTC.

This clone was counted a single time. The J gene is TRBJ1-4, the V gene TRBV27; D may be TRBD1 (5 bases). V lost 1 base, J lost 5 bases, and 11 bases lay in between. Germline V lookup: CDR1 MNHEY, CDR2 SMNVEV (reference sequence). This CDR3 is 15 amino acids long. The CDR3 region is CASSLLGQGNEKLFF. CDR3 DNA: TGTGCCAGCAGTTTATTAGGGCAGGGAAATGAAAAACTGTTTTTT.

This chain uses TRBV10-3 with TRBJ2-4, with a weak D call TRBD1 (6 bases). The germline V gene has CDR1 ENHRY and CDR2 SYGVKD. This CDR3 has 19 amino acids. V was shortened by 4 bases and J by 1 base, with 23 bases between the two germline ends. CDR3 DNA sequence: TGTGCCATCAGTGTAGAGCAGGGGAATCGAGAAGGGGCCAAAAACATTCAGTACTTC. Translated: CAISVEQGNREGAKNIQYF.

This chain joins TRBV18 and TRBJ1-3; a possible D gene is TRBD1 (5 bases). The germline V and J ends were trimmed by 2 bases and 0 bases, with 20 bases remaining between them. The germline gives CDR1 KGHSH, CDR2 LQKENI. There are 19 residues in the CDR3. The CDR3 sequence is CASSPFGTLPSSSGNTIYF. In DNA, the CDR3 is TGTGCCAGCTCACCATTCGGGACGTTGCCTTCTAGCTCTGGAAACACCATATATTTT.

DNA for the CDR3: TGTGCCTGGAGTGTAGGGGGGGGGCGAACTGAAGCTTTCTTT. Its protein is CAWSVGGGRTEAFF. This chain uses TRBV30 with TRBJ1-1; D might be TRBD1 (6 bases). The CDR3 consists of 14 residues. Trimming took off 0 bases at V and 5 bases at J, with 13 bases between the two ends. In germline, CDR1 is GTSNPN, CDR2 SVGIG (reference sequence).

J is TRBJ2-2 and V is TRBV5-1, with D possibly called TRBD1 or TRBD2 (5 bases each). Germline values: CDR1 SGHRS, CDR2 YFSETQ. Trimming left V 4 bases short and J 0 bases short, with 7 bases between. The CDR3 is 14 residues long. As DNA, the CDR3 is TGCGCCAGCAGCGGGGGACCGAACACCGGGGAGCTGTTTTTT. Residues: CASSGGPNTGELFF. The whole variable domain, remainder taken from reference TRBV5-1 and TRBJ2-2, is KAGVTQTPRYLIKTRGQQVTLSCSPISGHRSVSWYQQTPGQGLQFLFEYFSETQRNKGNFPGRFSGRQFSNSRSEMNVSTLELGDSALYLCASSGGPNTGELFFGEGSRLTVL.

This rearrangement joins TRBV11-2 to TRBJ2-2; D not certain. There are 12 residues in the CDR3. Germline V lookup: CDR1 SGHAT, CDR2 FQNNGV. Trimming took off 7 bases at V and 5 bases at J, with 8 bases between the two ends. CDR3 region: CASTQGTGELFF. CDR3 in DNA: TGTGCCAGCACCCAAGGGACCGGGGAGCTGTTTTTT.

V gene TRBV6-4 combines with J gene TRBJ1-1, with a possible D match to TRBD1 (6 bases). CDR3 length equals 14 residues. The V and J ends lost 6 bases and 6 bases respectively, with 17 bases between them. CDR1 MRHNA and CDR2 SNTAGT come from the germline V gene. The CDR3 spells CASRNRDLGAEAFF. CDR3 DNA sequence: TGTGCCAGCAGGAACAGGGACCTTGGGGCTGAAGCTTTCTTT.

This sequence joins TRBV6-5 and TRBJ1-1; D may be TRBD1 (5 bases). The V gene lost 2 bases and the J gene lost 0 bases, with 7 bases spanning the gap. Germline assignment: CDR1 MNHEY and CDR2 SVGAGI. The CDR3 totals 14 residues. The CDR3 region has the DNA TGTGCCAGCAGTTACGGGGGGATGAACACTGAAGCTTTCTTT. Encoded protein: CASSYGGMNTEAFF.